A selection of T cell receptor beta chains follows, all from one sample in a study of cytomegalovirus exposure and HLA in healthy donors. The method was immunoSEQ multiplex PCR; TCRdb's version includes in-frame clones alone and lacks a portion of them. The table records some 96,000 clones, 64% of them present only once. The sequencing sample was made of PBMCs. The receptors were sampled from a man in his 60s in good health and CMV-seronegative. The CDR3 runs from the conserved cysteine through the conserved F or W. A D gene is named only where the DNA matches it firmly. Clone size is given for some rows only: seen once, a few or many times, or a class if the clone is expanded.

D	V	size	J	DNA	CDR3
TRBD2	TRBV10-3	NA	TRBJ2-1	TGTGCCGTTCGTGGGACTAGCGGGGGGGCCTACAATGAGCAGTTCTTC	CAVRGTSGGAYNEQFF
NA	TRBV1	NA	TRBJ2-3	TGCACCAGCAGTACCGCTAGCGGGAGGGGGGGCACAGATACGCAGTATTTT	CTSSTASGRGGTDTQYF
NA	TRBV4-2	NA	TRBJ1-4	TGTGCCAGCAGCCCGGGGTCTGAAAAACTGTTTTTT	CASSPGSEKLFF
NA	TRBV5-1	NA	TRBJ2-1	TGCGCCAGCAGCTTGGAGAGCTCCTACAATGAGCAGTTCTTC	CASSLESSYNEQFF
NA	TRBV16	NA	TRBJ1-1	TGTGCCAGCAGCCATCAGGGCAGCAGCACTGAAGCTTTCTTT	CASSHQGSSTEAFF
TRBD1	TRBV28	NA	TRBJ2-5	TGTGCCAGCAGTTCCCTCGGGCGAGGGACAGGGGGAGGAGAGACCCAGTACTTC	CASSSLGRGTGGGETQYF
TRBD1	TRBV2	NA	TRBJ1-4	TGTGCCAGCAGTAAACAGGGGCCGGCTAATGAAAAACTGTTTTTT	CASSKQGPANEKLFF
NA	TRBV7-9	NA	TRBJ2-5	TGTGCCAGCAGCCGACAGGACCGAAAAGAGACCCAGTACTTC	CASSRQDRKETQYF
NA	TRBV27	NA	TRBJ2-6	TGTGCCAGCAGTTTCGGGCCCCCAACAGGCCCTCACTCTGGGGCCAACGTCCTGACTTTC	CASSFGPPTGPHSGANVLTF
TRBD1	TRBV11-2	NA	TRBJ2-2	TGTGCCAGCAGACGACAGGGTTTGGGCGTGGGCACCGGGGAGCTGTTTTTT	CASRRQGLGVGTGELFF
TRBD2	TRBV9	NA	TRBJ2-7	TGTGCCAGCAGCCAACAACTAGCGCCCTCTTACGAGCAGTACTTC	CASSQQLAPSYEQYF
NA	TRBV10-1	NA	TRBJ1-2	TGCGCCAGCAGTGAGGCCGAAGGGGCGCACTATGGCTACACCTTC	CASSEAEGAHYGYTF
NA	TRBV19	NA	TRBJ1-2	TGTGCCAGTAGTATTTCAGGGGTCTATGGCTACACCTTC	CASSISGVYGYTF
NA	TRBV4-1	NA	TRBJ2-7	TGCGCCAGCGGGGACTGGTCCTACGAGCAGTACTTC	CASGDWSYEQYF
NA	TRBV28	NA	TRBJ2-1	TGTGCCAGCAGACAGGGTTCCTACAATGAGCAGTTCTTC	CASRQGSYNEQFF
TRBD1	TRBV19	NA	TRBJ1-2	TGTGCCAGTAGTAGAACAGGGGGTGGCTACACCTTC	CASSRTGGGYTF
TRBD2	TRBV6-6	once	TRBJ2-7	TGTGCCAGCAGTTACTACCTAGCGGGAGGCAACGAGCAGTACTTC	CASSYYLAGGNEQYF
NA	TRBV5-4	NA	TRBJ1-1	TGTGCCAGCAGCTTGGGTTTGAGTTCTGAAGCTTTCTTT	CASSLGLSSEAFF
TRBD2	TRBV10-2	few	TRBJ2-5	TGCGCCAGCAGTGAGTCGATGCATAGCTTCGGCGGGGGGGTTTCAGAGACCCAGTACTTC	CASSESMHSFGGGVSETQYF
NA	TRBV18	NA	TRBJ2-2	TGTGCCAGCCCTGGGGGGACAGCTTGTTTGTGGGAGCTGTTTTTT	CASPGGTACLWELFF
TRBD2	TRBV6-4	once	TRBJ2-1	TGTGCCAGCAGTGCCCTTTCTAGCGGGAGGGTTGGTGAGCAGTTCTTC	CASSALSSGRVGEQFF
NA	TRBV6-1	NA	TRBJ1-4	TGTGCCAGCAGTCGGACAGAATCCAATGAAAAACTGTTTTTT	CASSRTESNEKLFF
NA	TRBV4-1	NA	TRBJ1-5	TGCGCCAGCAGCCAAGCGTCAGGAAATAGCAATCAGCCCCAGCATTTT	CASSQASGNSNQPQHF
NA	TRBV19	NA	TRBJ1-2	TGTGCCAGTACGACAGGCGGCTATGGCTACACCTTC	CASTTGGYGYTF
NA	TRBV2	NA	TRBJ1-4	TGTGCCAGCAGCTTCCTCCCGGGGGTAACTAATGAAAAACTGTTTTTT	CASSFLPGVTNEKLFF